This TCR beta chain was found in a study of PD-1 blockade in classical Hodgkin lymphoma. Whole-study findings and limits: Whereas CD4+ TCR diversity had risen significantly by C4D1, CD8+ TCR diversity had not. Healthy donors reportedly exceeded newly diagnosed patients in baseline TCR diversity.

All patients experienced relapse after autologous stem cell transplantation, and brentuximab vedotin exposure was variable. Using immunoSEQ multiplex PCR, the repertoire was profiled, and TCRdb retains in-frame clones only, with some absent. The data show around 99,000 clones, 75% to 85% seen once. Note on this clone: Its antigen is unknown.

CDR3 length: 14 residues. V lost 0 bases and J lost 8, with 11 bases in between. The germline CDR1 and CDR2 sequences are SGHDT and YYEEEE. This chain links TRBV5-6 with TRBJ2-2; maybe TRBD1 (6 bases). Here the sequenced sample was peripheral blood mononuclear cells (PBMCs), taken before the second cycle of nivolumab. The receptor's source is a human donor with classical Hodgkin lymphoma. The CDR3 reads CASSLDPGVGELFF. CDR3 DNA sequence: TGTGCCAGCAGCTTGGACCCAGGGGTTGGGGAGCTGTTTTTT.